What follows is one T cell receptor (beta chain) and its context. Antigen specificity is unknown. HTBI primers from iRepertoire and Arm-PCR of CDR3 regions yielded the TCR beta libraries. TCRdb ran MiXCR on the multiplex PCR reads and lists one entry per CDR3 protein. In the table there are about 470,000 distinct CDR3 sequences, around 20% of which are singletons. These data are taken from a study of regulatory T cells in long-lasting Graves disease. Study-wide findings and caveats: The study found TRBV28, TRBJ1-2 and TRBJ2-5 favored in persistent disease.

The CDR3 length is 18 residues. V shed 5 bases, J shed 4 bases, and the junction held 13 bases outside the gene matches. The germline CDR1 and CDR2 sequences are SGHTA and FQGNSA. Time point here: persistent/refractory GD, antithyroid drugs over 5 years with positive TRAb. Generation of the TCR library employed RNA extracted from PBMCs. Each of the patients was recruited from an endocrinology department situated in Xi'an, China. The sequence derives from a female donor with Graves disease. The sequencing used peripheral blood mononuclear cells (PBMCs), collected when the disease was refractory, from a patient treated with antithyroid drugs. The rearrangement uses TRBV7-2 and TRBJ2-7, with TRBD2 matching over 14 bases. CDR3 in amino acids: CASSPSPGLAGVPYEQYF. In DNA form, the CDR3 reads TGTGCCAGCAGCCCAAGTCCGGGACTAGCGGGAGTGCCGTACGAGCAGTACTTC.